A single sample gave rise to the 11 T cell receptor beta chains below, sequenced in a study of shared clonotypes between healthy human individuals. Method: immunoSEQ multiplex PCR; TCRdb's copy keeps in-frame clones and lacks some. The profile shows 780,000 or so clones, approximately 72% of them singletons. The specimen was memory CD4+ T cells sorted from blood. Subset described: CD45RA-negative fraction. The receptors derive from a woman aged 25 to 39 in good health.

This clone was observed a single time. The J gene is TRBJ1-1, the V gene TRBV7-8; D gene ambiguous. This CDR3 is 15 amino acids long. The germline gives CDR1 SGHVS, CDR2 FQNEAQ. Deletions cut 2 bases from V and 1 base from J, with 11 bases between. This CDR3 reads CASSLLAGRNTEAFF. Written as DNA, the CDR3 is TGTGCCAGCAGCTTATTGGCCGGGAGGAACACTGAAGCTTTCTTT.

V usage is TRBV4-1 and J usage is TRBJ2-4, with D perhaps assigned TRBD1 or TRBD2 (5 bases each). The V end was cut by 1 base, the J end by 6 bases, with 13 bases between. The V gene's germline CDR1 is MGHRA and CDR2 YSYEKL. This CDR3 spans 15 amino acids. CDR3 bases: TGCGCCAGCAGCCAAGGGCCGGGGACGGGAAACATTCAGTACTTC. Translated: CASSQGPGTGNIQYF.

On this clone itself: Other DNA sequences of this sample code for an identical CDR3. The chain is built from TRBV29-1 and TRBJ2-5; 14 bases are a match to TRBD2. This CDR3 is built from 16 residues. Trimming at V came to 6 bases and at J to 5 bases, leaving 11 bases not matched to a gene. Germline V gene lookup returns CDR1 SQVTM and CDR2 ANQGSEA. As DNA, the CDR3 is TGCAGCGTGGGAGGACTAGCGGGAGGCAGGGGGGAGACCCAGTACTTC. Translated, it gives CSVGGLAGGRGETQYF.

This chain joins TRBV7-9 and TRBJ2-3; 12 nucleotides agree with TRBD2. CDR3 length equals 15 residues. Germline V gene data show CDR1 as SEHNR and CDR2 as FQNEAQ (reference sequence). V was clipped by 4 bases and J by 5 bases; unmatched bases: 4. As DNA, the CDR3 is TGTGCCAGCAGCTCGACTAGCGGGAGAGAAGATACGCAGTATTTT. Translated, it gives CASSSTSGREDTQYF.

V usage is TRBV5-4 and J usage is TRBJ1-1; tentatively, D is TRBD1 (6 bases). CDR1 and CDR2 (germline): SGHNT, YYREEE (reference sequence). CDR3 length: 15 amino acids. V lost 4 bases and J 1 base, leaving 14 bases between the germline ends. CDR3 residues: CASSTITGRNTEAFF. The CDR3 bases are TGTGCCAGCAGCACGATCACAGGGAGGAACACTGAAGCTTTCTTT.

The chain couples TRBV5-1 to TRBJ1-2; the match to TRBD1 covers 11 bases. The junction had 3 bases not matched to a gene; V was cut back by 0 bases and J by 5 bases. In germline, CDR1 is SGHRS, CDR2 YFSETQ. The CDR3 runs to 15 residues. CDR3 sequence (DNA): TGCGCCAGCAGCTTGGGGACAGGGGGCGAATATGGCTACACCTTC. It is translated as CASSLGTGGEYGYTF.

V is TRBV6-1 and J is TRBJ1-4; unclear D gene. Per the germline V gene, CDR1 is MNHNS and CDR2 is SASEGT. Trimming pared 7 bases from V and 8 bases from J, leaving 14 bases between. The CDR3 runs to 13 residues. Written as DNA, the CDR3 is TGTGCCAGCAATAGGGTGCCGTGGGAAAAACTGTTTTTT. Protein product: CASNRVPWEKLFF.

The V call is TRBV25-1, the J call TRBJ2-7; TRBD1 matches at 7 bases. The CDR3 runs 16 residues. Germline assignment: CDR1 MGHDK and CDR2 SYGVNS. The trim removed 3 bases at V and 1 base at J, leaving 9 bases unmatched. The CDR3 loop is CASSDPLKGASYEQYF. CDR3 nucleotide sequence: TGTGCCAGCAGTGACCCCCTGAAGGGGGCGTCCTACGAGCAGTACTTC.

With regard to this clone: Other DNA sequences in the sample encode the same CDR3. The CDR3 DNA reads TGCGCCAGCAGCCAAGGACTAGCGGGAGGGGTAGCCAAAAACATTCAGTACTTC. Its protein is CASSQGLAGGVAKNIQYF. V usage is TRBV4-1 and J usage is TRBJ2-4, with TRBD2 matching 14 bases. The ends lost 1 base at V and 0 bases at J; junction bases unmatched: 2. The germline V gene encodes CDR1 MGHRA and CDR2 YSYEKL. The CDR3 totals 18 residues.

Concerning this clone itself: This same CDR3 is encoded by further DNA sequences in the sample. The J gene is TRBJ2-7, the V gene TRBV28; possible D gene TRBD2, 6 bases. CDR1 and CDR2 from the germline V gene are MDHEN and SYDVKM. The germline V and J ends were trimmed by 3 bases and 2 bases, with 8 bases remaining between them. This CDR3 comprises 13 residues. CDR3: CASSLTSPYEQYF. The CDR3, as DNA: TGTGCCAGCAGTTTGACTAGTCCCTACGAGCAGTACTTC.

V gene TRBV18 combines with J gene TRBJ2-5; D may match TRBD1 or TRBD2 (5 bases each). This CDR3 has 17 residues. V shed 1 base and J shed 4 bases, with 19 bases lying between them. Germline CDR1 reads KGHSH; CDR2 reads LQKENI. CDR3 sequence: CASSPRSDGALGETQYF. The DNA of the CDR3 is TGTGCCAGCTCACCACGGTCCGACGGGGCGCTCGGAGAGACCCAGTACTTC.